The clone carrying this T cell receptor beta chain was found many times. Its specificity is not known. These data come from a study of beta chain bispecific antibodies for T cell cancers. In the study overall: TRBV sequencing of surviving healthy T cells measured each family's depletion. The leukemia lines expressed TRBV12-3 (Jurkat) and TRBV5-5 (HPB-ALL). Overall study findings and caveats: Anti-TRBV12 exposure, compared with anti-CD19, reduced the TRBV12-3 proportion of TRBV signal by roughly 99%. Most targeted TRBV signal came from the leukemia cell line cells, not normal T cells.

CDR3 length equals 14 residues. The ends were cut back, 0 bases at V and 1 base at J, with 7 bases in the middle. In germline, CDR1 is DFQATT, CDR2 SNEGSKA (reference sequence). T cells were expanded from blood mononuclear cells for about 3 days with anti-CD3 OKT3 or CD3/CD28 beads. Anti-TRBV12 bispecific coculture of Jurkat cells with normal T cells. Clonotypes were quantified using unique molecular identifier barcodes. TCRdb analysed the 5' RACE reads with MiXCR anew, one entry per CDR3 protein. This sample yields tens of thousands of distinct CDR3 sequences, of which approximately 2% are seen a single time; 4.5% to 6.5% belongs to the top ten.

The chain links TRBV20-1 to TRBJ1-5; no firm D call. The sequencing here drew on healthy donor T cells cultured with leukemia cells, taken from a culture containing a bispecific antibody targeting TCR Vbeta12. The sequence was collected from a human donor in good health. Some clones in this sample may be carry-over from other donors' samples. As DNA, the CDR3 is TGCAGTGCTAGAGACGGAGGCAGCAATCAGCCCCAGCATTTT. It codes for CSARDGGSNQPQHF.